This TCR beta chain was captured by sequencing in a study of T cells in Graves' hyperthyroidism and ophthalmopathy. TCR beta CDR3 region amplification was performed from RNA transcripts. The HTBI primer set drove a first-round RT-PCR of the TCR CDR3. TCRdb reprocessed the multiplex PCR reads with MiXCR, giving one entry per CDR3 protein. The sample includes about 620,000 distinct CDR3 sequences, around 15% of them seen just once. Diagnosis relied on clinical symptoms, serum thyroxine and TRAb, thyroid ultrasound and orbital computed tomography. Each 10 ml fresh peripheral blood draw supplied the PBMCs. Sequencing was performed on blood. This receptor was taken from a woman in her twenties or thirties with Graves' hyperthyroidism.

DNA for the CDR3: TGTGCCAGCAGCTTAAGAGGGACAGGGGGTAGTGGGGCCAACGTCCTGACTTTC. Protein sequence: CASSLRGTGGSGANVLTF. The chain combines TRBV7-3 with TRBJ2-6; 11 bases are shared with TRBD1. With 1 base clipped from V and 3 bases from J, the junction kept 5 bases outside the gene matches. Germline CDR1 SGHTA, CDR2 FQGTGA. The CDR3 totals 18 residues.